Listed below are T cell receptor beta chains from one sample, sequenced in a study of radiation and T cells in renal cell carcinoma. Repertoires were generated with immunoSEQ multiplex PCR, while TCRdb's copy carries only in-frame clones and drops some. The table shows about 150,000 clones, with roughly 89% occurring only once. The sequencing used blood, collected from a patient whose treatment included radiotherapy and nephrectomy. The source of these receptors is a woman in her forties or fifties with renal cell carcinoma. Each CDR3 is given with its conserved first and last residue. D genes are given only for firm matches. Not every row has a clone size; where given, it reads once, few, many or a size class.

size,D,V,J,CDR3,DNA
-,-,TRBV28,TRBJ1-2,CASTLMGDLNYGYTF,TGTGCCAGCACCTTGATGGGGGATTTAAACTATGGCTACACCTTC
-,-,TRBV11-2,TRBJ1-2,CASSYRWTPLYGYTF,TGTGCCAGCAGCTACCGGTGGACCCCCCTCTATGGCTACACCTTC
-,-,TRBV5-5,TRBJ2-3,CASSRGPYSTDTQYF,TGTGCCAGCAGCCGGGGGCCCTATAGCACAGATACGCAGTATTTT
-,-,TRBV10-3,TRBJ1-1,CAISGKSQNTEAFF,TGTGCCATTAGCGGGAAGTCTCAGAACACTGAAGCTTTCTTT
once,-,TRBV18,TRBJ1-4,CATQSGFNEKLFF,TGTGCCACTCAAAGTGGTTTTAATGAAAAACTGTTTTTT
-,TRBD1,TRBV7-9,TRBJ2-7,CASSPRQGHYEQYF,TGTGCCAGCAGCCCTAGACAGGGCCACTACGAGCAGTACTTC
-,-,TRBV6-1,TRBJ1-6,CASGSPLHF,TGTGCCAGCGGTTCACCCCTCCACTTT
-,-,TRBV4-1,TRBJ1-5,CASSPRDTNQPQHF,TGCGCCAGCAGCCCTCGAGACACGAATCAGCCCCAGCATTTT
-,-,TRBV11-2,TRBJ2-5,CASSLGGTQYF,TGTGCCAGCAGCTTAGGTGGGACCCAGTACTTC
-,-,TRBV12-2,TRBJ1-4,CASRLGETATNEKLFF,TGTGCAAGTCGCTTAGGGGAGACTGCAACTAATGAAAAACTGTTTTTT
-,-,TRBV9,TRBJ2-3,CASSVGKLDTQYF,TGTGCCAGCAGCGTAGGGAAATTAGATACGCAGTATTTT
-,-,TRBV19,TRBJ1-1,CATKGLQATDRNTEAFF,TGTGCCACCAAAGGGTTACAGGCGACAGACCGAAACACTGAAGCTTTCTTT
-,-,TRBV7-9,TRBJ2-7,CASSPSSGEQYF,TGTGCCAGCAGCCCTTCCTCTGGCGAGCAGTACTTC
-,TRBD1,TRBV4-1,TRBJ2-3,CASSLQGQASTDTQYF,TGCGCCAGCAGCCTCCAAGGACAGGCTAGCACAGATACGCAGTATTTT
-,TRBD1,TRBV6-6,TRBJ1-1,CASSYGTGESEAFF,TGTGCCAGCAGTTACGGGACAGGGGAAAGTGAAGCTTTCTTT
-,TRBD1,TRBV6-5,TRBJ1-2,CASSLTGTGGYGYTF,TGTGCCAGCAGTTTAACCGGGACAGGGGGCTATGGCTACACCTTC
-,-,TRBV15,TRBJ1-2,CATSSQGNYGYTF,TGTGCCACCAGCAGTCAGGGTAACTATGGCTACACCTTC
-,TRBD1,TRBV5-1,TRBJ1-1,CASSLMTGANTEAFF,TGCGCCAGCAGCTTGATGACAGGGGCCAACACTGAAGCTTTCTTT
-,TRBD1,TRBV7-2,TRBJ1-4,CASSLRDRGRTNEKLFF,TGTGCCAGCAGCCTTAGGGACAGGGGGCGAACTAATGAAAAACTGTTTTTT
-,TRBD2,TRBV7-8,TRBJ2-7,CASSRLAGVTYEQYF,TGTGCCAGCAGCCGACTAGCGGGGGTTACCTACGAGCAGTACTTC
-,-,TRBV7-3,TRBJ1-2,CASSLSGSGANYGYTF,TGTGCCAGCAGCTTATCGGGGTCGGGTGCCAACTATGGCTACACCTTC
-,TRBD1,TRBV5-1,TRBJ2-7,CASSWEGQGFYEQYF,TGCGCCAGCAGCTGGGAGGGACAGGGCTTCTACGAGCAGTACTTC
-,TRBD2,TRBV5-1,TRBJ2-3,CASSSRTSGLSTDTQYF,TGCGCCAGCAGCTCCCGGACTAGCGGGCTCAGCACAGATACGCAGTATTTT
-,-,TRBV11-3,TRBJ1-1,CASSLARGSEAFF,TGTGCCAGCAGCTTAGCACGGGGTTCTGAAGCTTTCTTT
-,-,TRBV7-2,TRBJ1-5,CASSPWGRGEPQHF,TGTGCCAGCAGCCCTTGGGGGCGGGGGGAGCCCCAGCATTTT
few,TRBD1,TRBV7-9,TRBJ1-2,CASSLAWTGGHGYTF,TGTGCCAGCAGCTTAGCGTGGACAGGGGGCCATGGCTACACCTTC
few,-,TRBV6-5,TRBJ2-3,CASQRDVASTDTQYF,TGTGCCAGCCAGAGGGACGTAGCTAGCACAGATACGCAGTATTTT
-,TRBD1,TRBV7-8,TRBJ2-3,CASSLTGGSDTQYF,TGTGCCAGCAGCCTCACAGGGGGCTCAGATACGCAGTATTTT
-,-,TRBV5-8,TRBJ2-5,CASSLRGPETQYF,TGTGCCAGCAGCTTGAGGGGTCCGGAGACCCAGTACTTC
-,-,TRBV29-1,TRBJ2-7,CSVGGASYEQYF,TGCAGCGTTGGCGGAGCCTCCTACGAGCAGTACTTC
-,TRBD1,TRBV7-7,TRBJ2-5,CASSDRGRGETQYF,TGTGCTAGCAGTGACAGGGGGCGGGGAGAGACCCAGTACTTC
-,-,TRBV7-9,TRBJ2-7,CASSFIEVTYEQYF,TGTGCCAGCAGCTTTATAGAGGTTACCTACGAGCAGTACTTC